Listed below are T cell receptor beta chains from one sample, sequenced in a study of patients and donors after allogeneic stem cell transplantation. TCRdb passed the RT-PCR reads through MiXCR, listing each CDR3 protein once. Altogether about a million distinct CDR3 sequences are present, roughly 18% being singletons, with the ten largest covering around 6%. The sample was blood, either unsorted or a sorted T cell fraction (not recorded which). The receptors were gathered from a human donor who was either an allogeneic HSCT recipient or a stem cell or donor lymphocyte infusion donor (not recorded which). It is not recorded whose cells these are; they may come from a transplant donor. Both conserved end residues are trimmed from each CDR3. Fields, in order: V gene, J gene, CDR3 protein.

>TRBV7-9|TRBJ1-4
ASSRNEGTNEKLF
>TRBV5-1|TRBJ2-2
ASSLDVGASTGELF
>TRBV5-1|TRBJ2-1
ASSLEPPGPKGDEQF
>TRBV25-1|TRBJ1-4
ASSDHQGTALNEKLF
>TRBV20-1|TRBJ2-1
SARPSLALSYNEQF
>TRBV10-3|TRBJ2-3
AIRSGRAVDTQY
>TRBV20-1|TRBJ2-7
SGLAKVSYEQY
>TRBV15|TRBJ2-7
ATSRALAPYEQY
>TRBV12-3/TRBV12-4|TRBJ1-6
ASSLVARDSPLH
>TRBV19|TRBJ2-7
ASSITGGYEQY
>TRBV6-4|TRBJ2-1
ASNRDSPNNEQF
>TRBV21-1|TRBJ2-3
ASSKAGRGNTQY
>TRBV5-1|TRBJ2-7
ASSRDHPSYEQY
>TRBV7-7|TRBJ2-1
ASSLDGGSSYNELF
>TRBV6-1|TRBJ1-4
ASSEWTGTDEKLF
>TRBV20-1|TRBJ2-7
SARDRGRALAEQY
>TRBV11-3|TRBJ2-1
ASSQRDRGVYNEQF
>TRBV5-1|TRBJ2-4
ASRGGERNIQY
>TRBV12-3/TRBV12-4|TRBJ1-1
ASSREGSAAF
>TRBV30|TRBJ2-3
AWSPGPMGADTQY
>TRBV4-1|TRBJ1-6
ASSPIGSSYNSPLH
>TRBV12-3/TRBV12-4|TRBJ1-2
ASRGTGPPLVYT
>TRBV7-9|TRBJ1-2
ASSQAPGSYGYT
>TRBV24-1|TRBJ2-3
ATSDPSLAGVADTQY